The T cell receptor beta chain described here comes from a study of identical twins. Study results and limitations: Conclusions relied on cross-sectional statistical analysis, not following the same donors. Invariant populations such as MAIT and iNKT cells could partly muddle zero-insertion analyses. Abundant beta clonotypes from cord blood had fewer insertions, unlike memory repertoires, which showed none.

This clonotype came up a few times. Its antigen is not known. With template switching, a universal primer site was added, and the cDNA carried unique molecular identifiers. TCRdb recomputed calls from the 5' RACE reads with MiXCR, one row per CDR3 protein. The repertoire holds 400,000 or so distinct CDR3 sequences, around 9% seen once, with 8.5% to 10% in the top ten. V was clipped by 5 bases and J by 1 base, with 12 bases between them. The CDR3 is made up of 14 amino acids. The germline V gene has CDR1 SGHTA and CDR2 FQGNSA. The origin of this receptor is a woman between 45 and 65 years old in good health. The rearrangement uses TRBV7-2 and TRBJ2-7; D is unclear. Sequenced: naive T cells sorted from blood. The CDR3 is CASSPRPVSYEQYF. The DNA of the CDR3 is TGTGCCAGCAGCCCTAGACCGGTTTCCTACGAGCAGTACTTC.